The 15 T cell receptor beta chains listed next were all sequenced from one sample in a study of cytomegalovirus exposure and HLA in healthy donors. PCR primers comprised 60 Vbeta and 13 Jbeta primers. TCRdb's copy holds only in-frame clones and misses some; the assay was immunoSEQ multiplex PCR. The sample has approximately 160,000 clones, 55% to 70% seen once. The sequenced material came from PBMCs. Receptor source: a woman in her 30s in good health and CMV-seropositive.

This chain joins TRBV5-1 and TRBJ2-5, with 9 positions matching TRBD2. J gave up 5 bases and V 4 bases, and 6 bases lay outside the gene matches. This CDR3 has 14 residues. Germline values: CDR1 SGHRS, CDR2 YFSETQ. CDR3 in DNA: TGCGCCAGCAGCGGCGGGGGGGCCGGGGAGACCCAGTACTTC. Protein sequence: CASSGGGAGETQYF.

In this sample, this clone turned up a few times. The rearrangement links TRBV27 to TRBJ2-5, with D possibly being TRBD1 (5 bases). The end of the DNA aligns better with TRBJ2-7, so the J call may be wrong. This CDR3 has 16 residues. Germline CDR1 MNHEY, CDR2 SMNVEV (reference sequence). Here the CDR3 reads CASSQSVYDRTYEQYF. CDR3 DNA: TGTGCCAGCAGTCAATCGGTCTATGACAGAACCTACGAGCAGTACTTC.

The chain uses TRBV5-1 and TRBJ1-6; unclear D gene. Trimming took off 4 bases at V and 14 bases at J, with 16 bases between the two ends. From germline, CDR1 is SGHRS and CDR2 YFSETQ. The CDR3 runs 13 residues. The DNA for the CDR3 is TGCGCCAGCAGCCACGACCCGGGTTGGTCCCTCCACTTT. Translated: CASSHDPGWSLHF.

The chain combines TRBV18 with TRBJ1-5; weak D call: TRBD1 (5 bases). CDR1 KGHSH and CDR2 LQKENI come from the germline V gene. Trimming took 3 bases from V and 1 from J, leaving 16 bases between them. CDR3 length equals 17 residues. Here the CDR3 DNA reads TGTGCCAGCTCACCCCTCCCGGACACTCAGAGCAATCAGCCCCAGCATTTT. It yields the protein CASSPLPDTQSNQPQHF.

The rearrangement joins TRBV5-1 to TRBJ2-7, with 7 bases lining up with TRBD2. Germline V CDR1 and CDR2: SGHRS, YFSETQ. This CDR3 has 16 amino acids. Trimming cost V 2 bases and J 0 bases; bases outside gene matches: 8. The CDR3 coding sequence is TGCGCCAGCAGCTTACATACTAGCGCAACCTCCTACGAGCAGTACTTC. It translates to CASSLHTSATSYEQYF.

The chain is built from TRBV9 and TRBJ2-7; TRBD2 matches at 12 bases. Trimming took 4 bases from V and 2 from J; bases not matched to a gene: 10. Germline-derived CDR1 and CDR2 are SGDLS and YYNGEE. The CDR3 is 17 residues long. CDR3 loop: CASSSRLAGDSPYEQYF. The CDR3, as DNA: TGTGCCAGCAGCTCTAGACTAGCGGGGGACTCTCCCTACGAGCAGTACTTC.

This clone has just a few counts. The chain uses TRBV6-4 and TRBJ2-3, with TRBD1 identical over 7 bases. J lost 6 bases, V lost 2 bases, and 8 bases had no gene match. From germline, CDR1 is MRHNA and CDR2 SNTAGT. The CDR3 totals 15 residues. The CDR3 DNA reads TGTGCCAGCAGTGACAGGGGGCAGCCTTCCGATACGCAGTATTTT. Protein: CASSDRGQPSDTQYF.

The chain couples TRBV11-2 to TRBJ1-1, with a weak D call TRBD1 (5 bases). V shed 4 bases and J shed 11 bases, with 14 bases lying between them. The CDR3 is made up of 12 amino acids. Germline V CDR1 and CDR2: SGHAT, FQNNGV. CDR3 DNA sequence: TGTGCCAGCAGCTCGACAGTGGGGGGGGCTTTCTTT. Translating gives CASSSTVGGAFF.

The table lists this clone with a few counts. The chain joins TRBV7-9 to TRBJ1-6, with TRBD1 as a possible D gene (6 bases). CDR1 and CDR2 from the germline V gene are SEHNR and FQNEAQ (reference sequence). Trimming removed 2 bases at V and 0 bases at J, with 11 bases between. The CDR3 covers 17 residues. Here the CDR3 DNA reads TGTGCCAGCAGCTTAACGCAGGGGCGCTCCTATAATTCACCCCTCCACTTT. It specifies CASSLTQGRSYNSPLHF.

The genes are TRBV2 and TRBJ1-4; D uncertain. Looked up from germline, CDR1 is SNHLY and CDR2 is FYNNEI. Trimming shortened V by 7 bases and J by 0 bases, and 12 bases separated the two germline ends. The length of the CDR3 is 15 residues. The CDR3 DNA reads as TGTGCCAGCAATTCGGAGAGATCAACTAATGAAAAACTGTTTTTT. Protein sequence: CASNSERSTNEKLFF.

The CDR3 reads CASTANLGYGYTF. As DNA, the CDR3 is TGTGCCAGCACCGCCAACCTAGGCTATGGCTACACCTTC. The chain uses TRBV5-4 and TRBJ1-2; D unclear. Trimming cost V 6 bases and J 4 bases, with 13 bases left between them. CDR3 length: 13 residues. Per the germline V gene, CDR1 is SGHNT and CDR2 is YYREEE (reference sequence).

The V call is TRBV21-1, the J call TRBJ1-2. TRBV21-1 is termed a pseudogene. The CDR3 runs to 12 residues. In DNA form, the CDR3 reads TGTGCCAGCAGCAAAGCGTATTATGGCTACACCTTC. This translates into CASSKAYYGYTF.

This clone was detected once. Other DNA sequences in this sample translate to the same CDR3. V and J are TRBV4-1 and TRBJ2-7, with 11 bases lining up with TRBD1. The germline V gene has CDR1 MGHRA and CDR2 YSYEKL. J was trimmed by 2 bases and V by 3 bases; bases with no gene match: 3. This CDR3 spans 15 amino acids. CDR3 sequence: CASSHMDRGPYEQYF. The CDR3 DNA sequence: TGCGCCAGCAGCCACATGGACAGGGGGCCCTACGAGCAGTACTTC.

The gene calls are TRBV11-2 and TRBJ1-2; no reliable D call. Germline CDR1 SGHAT, CDR2 FQNNGV. The germline V and J ends were trimmed by 0 bases and 4 bases, with 9 bases remaining between them. The CDR3 sequence is 14 residues long. The chain's CDR3 is CASSLEALSYGYTF. The CDR3 DNA reads as TGTGCCAGCAGCTTAGAAGCACTTTCCTATGGCTACACCTTC.

This clone is categorized as medium-sized. This chain connects TRBV6-1 to TRBJ1-5; D gene uncertain. V lost 7 bases and J 6 bases, leaving 13 bases between the germline ends. CDR3 length: 13 residues. In germline, CDR1 is MNHNS, CDR2 SASEGT. The CDR3, as DNA: TGTGCCAGCAAGGTACGGGATCCTCAGCCCCAGCATTTT. This translates into CASKVRDPQPQHF.